These 21 T cell receptor beta chains were all obtained from the same sample, sequenced in a study of T-cell reconstitution after alpha-beta-depleted transplantation in children. Unique molecular identifiers were incorporated during preparation of the TCRbeta library. TCRdb passed the PCR reads through MiXCR, listing each CDR3 protein once. Here the sample spans just under 550,000 distinct CDR3 sequences, around 18% being singletons. Sequenced here: PBMCs from the stem cell graft donor, sampled from the stem cell graft. These receptors all come from a human donor who donated a stem cell graft to a child with acute lymphoblastic leukemia.

Comments on this clonotype: The junction departs from the called germline gene at one end, perhaps through a read error. The V and J genes are TRBV7-9 and TRBJ1-1, with TRBD1 identical over 8 bases. The V gene's germline CDR1 is SEHNR and CDR2 FQNEAQ (reference sequence). CDR3 length equals 12 residues. Here the CDR3 DNA reads TGTTCCAGCAGCTTAGGGACAGGAGAAGCTTTCTTT. Protein product: CSSSLGTGEAFF.

The chain recombines TRBV11-2 with TRBJ2-7; D gene uncertain. Trimming removed 4 bases at V and 6 bases at J, with 10 bases between. The CDR3 is 12 amino acids. From germline, CDR1 is SGHAT and CDR2 FQNNGV. The CDR3 nucleotides are TGTGCCAGCAGCTCCTTGCGGAGCGAGCAGTACTTC. Translating gives CASSSLRSEQYF.

The gene calls are TRBV12-3 or TRBV12-4 and TRBJ2-5, with TRBD2 matching over 9 bases. With V trimmed by 5 bases and J by 4 bases, 11 bases remained unmatched. This CDR3 spans 16 amino acids. The CDR3 protein is CASSPVAGEFAETQYF. CDR3 bases: TGTGCCAGCAGTCCCGTAGCGGGAGAGTTTGCAGAGACCCAGTACTTC.

This clonotype was seen a single time. The J gene is TRBJ2-1, the V gene TRBV7-3, with 9 bases identical to TRBD1. This CDR3 spans 16 amino acids. The V gene's germline CDR1 is SGHTA and CDR2 FQGTGA. V trimming: 4 bases; J trimming: 6 bases; junction bases outside the gene matches: 10. DNA of the CDR3: TGTGCCAGCAGCTCGGCTTCCGGGACAGGGTCCAATGAGCAGTTCTTC. It specifies CASSSASGTGSNEQFF. Full variable domain (rest looked up from reference TRBV7-3 and TRBJ2-1): GAGVSQTPSNKVTEKGKYVELRCDPISGHTALYWYRQSLGQGPEFLIYFQGTGAADDSGLPNDRFFAVRPEGSVSTLKIQRTERGDSAVYLCASSSASGTGSNEQFFGPGTRLTVL.

The chain links TRBV20-1 to TRBJ2-2; the match to TRBD1 covers 11 bases. Germline values: CDR1 DFQATT, CDR2 SNEGSKA (reference sequence). Trimming removed 6 bases from V and 6 bases from J; junction bases left unmatched: 12. The CDR3 totals 16 residues. The CDR3 loop is CSAEDRGRLTAGELFF. The CDR3 DNA sequence: TGCAGTGCAGAGGACAGGGGGCGTTTAACCGCCGGGGAGCTGTTTTTT.

The sample holds a few counts of this clonotype. This chain uses TRBV14 with TRBJ2-7; TRBD1 matches 8 bases. Germline CDR1 reads SGHDN; CDR2 reads FVKESK. The V and J ends lost 1 base and 0 bases, in that order; junction bases with no gene match: 2. This CDR3 spans 15 amino acids. CDR3 protein: CASSQAGQGSYEQYF. The DNA for the CDR3 is TGTGCCAGCAGCCAAGCAGGACAGGGCTCCTACGAGCAGTACTTC.

V gene TRBV9 combines with J gene TRBJ2-1; 10 bases align to TRBD2. Germline V gives CDR1 SGDLS, CDR2 YYNGEE. The CDR3 spans 16 residues. The V gene end was trimmed by 0 bases and the J gene end by 5 bases; junction bases not matched to a gene: 5. CDR3 region: CASSVAGLASDNEQFF. CDR3 sequence (DNA): TGTGCCAGCAGCGTAGCGGGACTAGCGAGTGACAATGAGCAGTTCTTC. The variable domain in full, with the rest retrieved from reference TRBV9 and TRBJ2-1, is DSGVTQTPKHLITATGQRVTLRCSPRSGDLSVYWYQQSLDQGLQFLIQYYNGEERAKGNILERFSAQQFPDLHSELNLSSLELGDSALYFCASSVAGLASDNEQFFGPGTRLTVL.

There are a few counts of this clonotype. V and J are TRBV27 and TRBJ1-1; 9 bases fit TRBD1. The CDR3 has 13 amino acids. The V gene end was trimmed by 6 bases and the J gene end by 6 bases; junction bases not matched to a gene: 5. The germline V gene has CDR1 MNHEY and CDR2 SMNVEV (reference sequence). DNA of the CDR3: TGTGCCAGCAGAGGACAGGGGTTTGCTGAAGCTTTCTTT. Its translation: CASRGQGFAEAFF.

The V gene is TRBV7-3, the J gene TRBJ2-2, with 11 bases matching TRBD1. After removal of 5 bases from V and 7 bases from J, the junction contained 9 bases not matched to a gene. Germline CDR1 and CDR2: SGHTA and FQGTGA. This CDR3 comprises 16 residues. For the CDR3, the DNA is TGTGCCAGCAGCCGGACAGGGGGCGATAGTGGCGGGGAGCTGTTTTTT. This encodes CASSRTGGDSGGELFF.

The V and J genes are TRBV10-3 and TRBJ1-2, with 8 bases matching TRBD1. This CDR3 has 16 amino acids. With 3 bases clipped from V and 4 bases from J, the junction kept 10 bases outside the gene matches. Germline V gene sequence: CDR1 ENHRY, CDR2 SYGVKD. CDR3 DNA sequence: TGTGCCATCAGTGATGCGACAGGGGTAATGTTCTATGGCTACACCTTC. This sequence encodes CAISDATGVMFYGYTF.

The gene calls are TRBV5-1 and TRBJ2-1; D is unclear. Trimming left V 0 bases short and J 9 bases short, with 13 bases between. CDR1 is SGHRS, CDR2 YFSETQ, per germline. This CDR3 is 14 amino acids long. The CDR3 region has the DNA TGCGCCAGCAGCTTGGTTGGCCCTGCTCCTGAGCAGTTCTTC. Its protein is CASSLVGPAPEQFF. Looking up the rest from reference TRBV5-1 and TRBJ2-1 gives the full variable domain: KAGVTQTPRYLIKTRGQQVTLSCSPISGHRSVSWYQQTPGQGLQFLFEYFSETQRNKGNFPGRFSGRQFSNSRSEMNVSTLELGDSALYLCASSLVGPAPEQFFGPGTRLTVL.

The CDR3 is CASTPGAGSPLHF. As DNA, the CDR3 is TGTGCCAGCACCCCGGGGGCCGGTTCACCCCTCCACTTT. The gene calls are TRBV12-3 or TRBV12-4 and TRBJ1-6, with D perhaps TRBD1 (6 bases). Trimming stripped 7 bases from V and 9 bases from J, with 13 bases between. This CDR3 has 13 residues.

This clonotype was observed a handful of times. The V and J genes are TRBV12-3 or TRBV12-4 and TRBJ2-7, with 11 bases fitting TRBD2. This CDR3 contains 16 residues. After removal of 6 bases from V and 2 bases from J, the junction contained 9 bases not matched to a gene. DNA for the CDR3: TGTGCCAGCAGCCCCCAGGTAGCGGGAGGGCCCTACGAGCAGTACTTC. As protein: CASSPQVAGGPYEQYF.

V and J are TRBV20-1 and TRBJ1-1; the D gene is possibly TRBD1 (5 bases). The CDR3 loop spans 13 amino acids. Germline CDR1 reads DFQATT; CDR2 reads SNEGSKA (reference sequence). V lost 5 bases, J lost 1 base, and 11 bases lay in between. CDR3 coding DNA: TGCAGTGCTTTAAGCGGGGGGAACACTGAAGCTTTCTTT. It translates to CSALSGGNTEAFF.

The gene calls are TRBV7-9 and TRBJ1-1; no clear D. CDR3 length: 13 amino acids. V lost 9 bases to trimming and J lost 4 bases, with 15 bases between them. Germline CDR1 SEHNR, CDR2 FQNEAQ (reference sequence). CDR3 loop: CASRGPTFTEAFF. CDR3 coding DNA: TGTGCCAGTCGAGGACCGACCTTCACTGAAGCTTTCTTT.

V is TRBV20-1 and J is TRBJ2-3; D ambiguous. V dropped 1 base and J dropped 6 bases, with 8 bases sitting between them. CDR3 length: 12 amino acids. From germline, CDR1 is DFQATT and CDR2 SNEGSKA (reference sequence). The CDR3 sequence: CSARVADDTQYF. CDR3 nucleotides: TGCAGTGCTAGAGTCGCGGATGATACGCAGTATTTT.

V is TRBV9 and J is TRBJ2-5, with 10 bases fitting TRBD2. The CDR3 covers 16 residues. CDR1 and CDR2 (germline): SGDLS, YYNGEE. The V gene end was trimmed by 1 base and the J gene end by 4 bases; junction bases not matched to a gene: 7. Here the CDR3 reads CASSVRSGRAGETQYF. Written as DNA, the CDR3 is TGTGCCAGCAGCGTAAGAAGCGGGAGGGCCGGAGAGACCCAGTACTTC. Looking up the rest from reference TRBV9 and TRBJ2-5 gives the full variable domain: DSGVTQTPKHLITATGQRVTLRCSPRSGDLSVYWYQQSLDQGLQFLIQYYNGEERAKGNILERFSAQQFPDLHSELNLSSLELGDSALYFCASSVRSGRAGETQYFGPGTRLLVL.

The chain is built from TRBV19 and TRBJ1-4; no definite D call. Trimming left V 5 bases short and J 11 bases short, with 18 bases between. CDR3 length equals 14 residues. Germline lookup yields CDR1 LNHDA and CDR2 SQIVND (reference sequence). The CDR3 loop is CASSFPGPAAKLFF. Here the CDR3 DNA reads TGTGCCAGTAGTTTTCCGGGCCCGGCGGCGAAACTGTTTTTT.

The sample holds a few counts of this clonotype. This chain uses TRBV7-3 with TRBJ1-6, with a tentative D call TRBD1 (5 bases). Between the trimmed V and J ends, which lost 5 bases and 6 bases, there was a span of 11 bases. CDR1 is SGHTA, CDR2 FQGTGA, per germline. This CDR3 is built from 14 residues. The CDR3 region has the DNA TGTGCCAGCAGCCCCTCGGGGGGTAATTCACCCCTCCACTTT. This sequence encodes CASSPSGGNSPLHF. Using reference TRBV7-3 and TRBJ1-6 for the parts outside the CDR3, the full variable domain is GAGVSQTPSNKVTEKGKYVELRCDPISGHTALYWYRQSLGQGPEFLIYFQGTGAADDSGLPNDRFFAVRPEGSVSTLKIQRTERGDSAVYLCASSPSGGNSPLHFGNGTRLTVT.

This chain links TRBV11-3 with TRBJ2-2, with a weak D call TRBD2 (5 bases). Trimming pared 3 bases from V and 6 bases from J, leaving 14 bases between. The CDR3 consists of 15 residues. Germline assignment: CDR1 SGHNT and CDR2 YENEEA. The CDR3 nucleotides are TGTGCCAGCAGCTTGGGAGTCCGTCCGTCCGGGGAGCTGTTTTTT. It specifies CASSLGVRPSGELFF.

The chain joins TRBV20-1 to TRBJ2-5; perhaps TRBD2 as D (5 bases). Trimming left V 3 bases short and J 7 bases short, with 18 bases between. Germline-derived CDR1 and CDR2 are DFQATT and SNEGSKA (reference sequence). This CDR3 is 14 amino acids long. The CDR3 DNA follows: TGCAGTGCTAGTTGGACTGGATCGGAGGCGACCCAGTACTTC. This sequence encodes CSASWTGSEATQYF.